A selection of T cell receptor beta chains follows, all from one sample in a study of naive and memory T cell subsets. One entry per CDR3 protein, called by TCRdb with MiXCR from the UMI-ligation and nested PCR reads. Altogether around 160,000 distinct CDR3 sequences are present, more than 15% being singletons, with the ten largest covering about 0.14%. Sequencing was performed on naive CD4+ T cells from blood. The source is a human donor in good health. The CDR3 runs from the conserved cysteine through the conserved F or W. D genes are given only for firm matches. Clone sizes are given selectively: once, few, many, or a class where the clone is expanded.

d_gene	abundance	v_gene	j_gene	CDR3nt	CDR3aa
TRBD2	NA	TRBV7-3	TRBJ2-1	TGTGCCAGCAGCTTGACTAGCGGCGGTGAGCAGTTCTTC	CASSLTSGGEQFF
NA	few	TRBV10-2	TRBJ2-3	TGCGCCAGCAGTGAGTCCTTCGGAGATACGCAGTATTTT	CASSESFGDTQYF
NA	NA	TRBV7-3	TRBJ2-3	TGTGCCAGCAGCTTAATCTTGAGCGGAACAGATACGCAGTATTTT	CASSLILSGTDTQYF
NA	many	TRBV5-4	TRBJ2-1	TGTGCCAGCAGCTTGACTCTGACCCCGGACAATGAGCAGTTCTTC	CASSLTLTPDNEQFF
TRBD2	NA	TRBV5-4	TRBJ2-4	TGTGCCAGCAGCTTGGGGACTAGCGGGAGGGGTGTGATGGGAAACATTCAGTACTTC	CASSLGTSGRGVMGNIQYF
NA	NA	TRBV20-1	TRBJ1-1	TGCAGTGCTAGCGTGTTGCGAGGGAACACTGAAGCTTTCTTT	CSASVLRGNTEAFF
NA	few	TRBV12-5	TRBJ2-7	TGTGCTAGTGCCACAACCAGGGCGGGCGAGCAGTACTTC	CASATTRAGEQYF
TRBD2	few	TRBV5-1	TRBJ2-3	TGCGCCAGCAGCCCTCCCGGACTAGCGGGAGCCACAGATACGCAGTATTTT	CASSPPGLAGATDTQYF
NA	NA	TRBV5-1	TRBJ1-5	TGCGCCAGCAGCTTTGGGGTAAGTCAGCCCCAGCATTTT	CASSFGVSQPQHF
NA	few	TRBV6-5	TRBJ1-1	TGTGCCAGCAGTTACTATCGGTTGGGCACTGAAGCTTTCTTT	CASSYYRLGTEAFF
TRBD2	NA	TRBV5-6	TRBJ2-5	TGTGCCAGCAGCCAACTAGGCGGGAGGTCTACTACCACCGTCGGAGGGACCCAGTACTTC	CASSQLGGRSTTTVGGTQYF
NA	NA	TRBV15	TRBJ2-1	TGTGCCACCAGCAGAGAGGGGCTAGCCAATGAGCAGTTCTTC	CATSREGLANEQFF
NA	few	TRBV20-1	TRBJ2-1	TGCAGTGCTAGAGTGGGGAGCCAAGACAATGAGCAGTTCTTC	CSARVGSQDNEQFF
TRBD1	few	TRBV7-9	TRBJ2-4	TGTGCCAGCAGCTCCCGACAGGGAAAGGCAAAAAACATTCAGTACTTC	CASSSRQGKAKNIQYF
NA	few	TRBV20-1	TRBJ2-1	TGCAGTGCTAGAGAGCGACGGGACTTCTACAATGAGCAGTTCTTC	CSARERRDFYNEQFF
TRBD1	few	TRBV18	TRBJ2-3	TGTGCCAGCTCGGGACAGGGCGGGGAAAGCACAGATACGCAGTATTTT	CASSGQGGESTDTQYF
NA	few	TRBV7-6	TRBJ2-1	TGTGCCAGCAGCTTTTTAGGGGGAGCCTCCCCCACCAATGAGCAGTTCTTC	CASSFLGGASPTNEQFF
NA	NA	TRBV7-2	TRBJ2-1	TGTGCCAGCAGCCAATCGGCGGAGACCACGGCGTTCTTC	CASSQSAETTAFF
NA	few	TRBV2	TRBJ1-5	TGTGCCAGCAGCGGCCACCCGAATCAGCCCCAGCATTTT	CASSGHPNQPQHF
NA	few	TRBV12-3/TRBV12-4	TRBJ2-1	TGTGCCAGCAGAACAGGGTTCCACCAAGGAGAGCAGTTCTTC	CASRTGFHQGEQFF
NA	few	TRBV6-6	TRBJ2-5	TGTGCCAGCAGTTACGGCAGGATCCAAGAGACCCAGTACTTC	CASSYGRIQETQYF
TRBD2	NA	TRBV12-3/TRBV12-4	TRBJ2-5	TGTGCCAGCAGCCTAACTAGCGGGAGACCTCAAGAGACCCAGTACTTC	CASSLTSGRPQETQYF
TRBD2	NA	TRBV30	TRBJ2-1	TGTGCCTGGATCGACGGGGGGGGATTCAGAGAGCAGTTCTTC	CAWIDGGGFREQFF
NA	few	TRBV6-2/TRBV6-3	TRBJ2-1	TGTGCCAGCAGTGGACCGGGACTCTGGGCTGGTGAGCAGTTCTTC	CASSGPGLWAGEQFF
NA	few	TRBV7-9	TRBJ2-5	TGTGCCAGCAGCTTAGGCTCCCGGCAAGAGACCCAGTACTTC	CASSLGSRQETQYF
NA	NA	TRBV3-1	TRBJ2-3	TGTGCCAGCAGCCCGCCTAAGGAGGATACGCAGTATTTT	CASSPPKEDTQYF
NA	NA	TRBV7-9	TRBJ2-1	TGTGCCAGCAGCTCTACCGGGACTGAGAGCTCCTACAATGAGCAGTTCTTC	CASSSTGTESSYNEQFF
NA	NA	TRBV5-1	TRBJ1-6	TGCGCCAGCACCTTTACCCCCTCCAATAATTCACCCCTCCACTTT	CASTFTPSNNSPLHF
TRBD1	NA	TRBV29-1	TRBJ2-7	TGCAGCGTCGGACAGGGTACCTCCCGAAGCGAGCAGTACTTC	CSVGQGTSRSEQYF
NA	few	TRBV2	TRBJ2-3	TGTGCCAGCAGGCGGTTCACAGATACGCAGTATTTT	CASRRFTDTQYF
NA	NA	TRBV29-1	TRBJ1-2	TGCAGCGCTTCGGACGGGAGTGCCTATGGCTACACCTTC	CSASDGSAYGYTF
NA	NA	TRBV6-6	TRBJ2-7	TGTGCCAGCAACCATCGGGACTCCTACGAGCAGTACTTC	CASNHRDSYEQYF
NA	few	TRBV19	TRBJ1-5	TGTGCCAGTAGTATTTTGGCAGGGGATCAGCCCCAGCATTTT	CASSILAGDQPQHF
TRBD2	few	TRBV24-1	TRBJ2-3	TGTGCCACCAGTGATGGGGGAGGACTAGCGGGCCTAAACACAGATACGCAGTATTTT	CATSDGGGLAGLNTDTQYF
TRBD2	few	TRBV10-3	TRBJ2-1	TGTGCCATCAGTGAGGGACTAGCGGGGGCCTACAATGAGCAGTTCTTC	CAISEGLAGAYNEQFF
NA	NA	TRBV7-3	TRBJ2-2	TGTGCCAGCAGCCCAAAAGGGAACACCGGGGAGCTGTTTTTT	CASSPKGNTGELFF
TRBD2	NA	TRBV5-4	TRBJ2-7	TGTGCCAGCAGCGGAGGACTAGCGGGAGGGTATAACGAGCAGTACTTC	CASSGGLAGGYNEQYF
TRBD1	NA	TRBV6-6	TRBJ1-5	TGTGCCAGCAGTTACCAAGGACAGGGGAAGGGGCCCCAGCATTTT	CASSYQGQGKGPQHF
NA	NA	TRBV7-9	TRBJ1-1	TGTGCCATTAACCAACAGGTCGACACTGAAGCTTTCTTT	CAINQQVDTEAFF
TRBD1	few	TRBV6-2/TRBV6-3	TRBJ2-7	TGTGCCAGCAGTTACGGCGGCAGGGGGTACGAGCAGTACTTC	CASSYGGRGYEQYF
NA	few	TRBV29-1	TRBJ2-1	TGCAGCGTGCCGCAGATAGTTAGACCGTACAATGAGCAGTTCTTC	CSVPQIVRPYNEQFF
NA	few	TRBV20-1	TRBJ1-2	TGCAGTGCGGGACCCTTTGACGGAGGCTACACCTTC	CSAGPFDGGYTF
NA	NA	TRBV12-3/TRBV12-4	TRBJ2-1	TGTGCCAGCACGCTCTCCGGGGCTGCCTCCTACAATGAGCAGTTCTTC	CASTLSGAASYNEQFF
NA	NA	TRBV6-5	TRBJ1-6	TGTGCCAGCAGCGAAGACGGATACAATTCACCCCTCCACTTT	CASSEDGYNSPLHF
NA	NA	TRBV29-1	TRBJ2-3	TGCAGCGTTTGGACAGCCTGGGGAGACACAGATACGCAGTATTTT	CSVWTAWGDTDTQYF
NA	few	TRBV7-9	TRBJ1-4	TGTGCCAGCAGCTCGGAGCGGCTTAATGAAAAACTGTTTTTT	CASSSERLNEKLFF
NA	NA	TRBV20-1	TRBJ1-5	TGCAGTGCTGGGGACCATCAGCCCCAGCATTTT	CSAGDHQPQHF
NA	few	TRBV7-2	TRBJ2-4	TGTGCCAGCAGCTTAGGGTTTGCAAACATTCAGTACTTC	CASSLGFANIQYF
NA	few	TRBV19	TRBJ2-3	TGTGCCAGTAGTAACGGCGGGATCACAGATACGCAGTATTTT	CASSNGGITDTQYF
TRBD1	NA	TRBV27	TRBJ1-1	TGTGCCAGCAGTGAGGCCGGGACAGCTAACACTGAAGCTTTCTTT	CASSEAGTANTEAFF
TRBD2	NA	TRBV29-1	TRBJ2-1	TGCAGCGTTGAGGGGACTAGCGGGGTCAATGAGCAGTTCTTC	CSVEGTSGVNEQFF
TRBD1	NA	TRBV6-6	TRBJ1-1	TGTGCCAGCAGCCGCGGACAGGGGGCGCGGACTGAAGCTTTCTTT	CASSRGQGARTEAFF
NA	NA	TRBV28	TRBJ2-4	TGTGCCAGCAGTTTATGGGGCCCTCAAGCCAAAAACATTCAGTACTTC	CASSLWGPQAKNIQYF